This record concerns one T cell receptor (beta chain) sequence. Its target antigen remains unknown. No qualities accompany the bases; no much larger clone lies one base away. This sample is drawn from a study of T cell changes during pregnancy in multiple sclerosis (dated by TCRdb to about 2019). Context from the whole study: Changes in the T cell repertoire over the course of pregnancy were examined in this study in women with multiple sclerosis.

The library was obtained by the immunoSEQ multiplex PCR assay. The table was pulled from immuneACCESS by TCRdb, which kept in-frame rearrangements only. Such tables lose some clones; where checked, under half of the loss comes from unresolved V genes, and the rest has no known cause. A total of under 110,000 clones appear in this sample, 75% to 95% of them only once. About 2.9% of the sample comes from the top ten. Sample: peripheral blood, taken in the second trimester of pregnancy. This TCR came from a female donor with multiple sclerosis, enrolled in a pregnancy study.

The nucleotides are TGTGCCAGCGGACTAGGGGGATCTAATGAAAAACTGTTTTTT. This gives the protein CASGLGGSNEKLFF. The chain is made from TRBV6-6 and TRBJ1-4; a weak D assignment points to TRBD1 (6 bases agree). V is reduced by 8 bases and J by 3 bases, leaving a spacing of 13 bases between them. For CDR1 and CDR2, the germline V gene (reference sequence) lists MNHNY and SVGAGI. The CDR3 measures 14 amino acids from cysteine to phenylalanine. Only the CDR3 DNA is retained, 42 bases long and in frame from the first base.